This T cell receptor (beta chain) was recovered during a study of T cell repertoires in cytomegalovirus infection (dated by TCRdb to between 2018 and 2020). With regard to the full study: Because public TCR beta signatures pointed to carriage of CMV infection together with the matching HLA type, the HLA type of each donor mattered for the analysis.

The sequencer was an Illumina HiSeq 1500. The raw public reads went through TCRdb reprocessing: fastp at Q25, MiXCR clone calling, in-frame beta chains kept. Rows are unified per CDR3 protein, each entry keeping the most common DNA and genes. This sample holds some 320,000 distinct CDR3 sequences; over 7.5% were observed only once. 3.5% to 4.5% of the sample is taken by the ten largest. Beyond this particular receptor, the publication reports: The ex vivo response was dominated by HLA-C-restricted CMV-specific TCR beta clonotypes, which also provided the single most frequent clonotype in two of eight donors. Carriers of CMV infection plus the relevant HLA type were discriminated by the cumulative frequency of public TCR beta family members in the study cohort and in an independent approximately 360-donor cohort.

The V and J ends are trimmed by 1 base and 6 bases, leaving 10 bases between them. The CDR3 has 14 amino acids, counting the end cysteine and phenylalanine. Only the CDR3 portion is preserved as DNA: 42 bases, with reading frame beginning at the first base. Via the germline V gene, CDR1 is LGHNA and CDR2 YNFKEQ. This clonotype has only a few counts. There is no known antigen for this receptor. Base-call qualities are not available, and no considerably larger clone is one nucleotide away. The sample comprised PBMCs. This sequence uses TRBV4-2 and TRBJ2-1; confidence is insufficient to name the D gene. This sequence was found in a human donor in good health (CMV status not recorded). Some clones in this sample may be carry-over from other donors' samples. The CDR3: CASSQVALSNEQFF. The DNA sequence is TGTGCCAGCAGCCAAGTCGCCTTATCCAATGAGCAGTTCTTC.